This TCR beta chain was sequenced during a study of blood T cell repertoires in COVID-19. In the study overall: Sites across the United States, Italy and Spain contributed samples from acute and convalescent COVID-19. PBMCs, B-cell-depleted T cells, or T cells provided the cDNA or gDNA that made up the material.

V gave up 6 bases and J gave up 6 bases; unmatched junction bases: 8. This CDR3 contains 14 residues. CDR1 and CDR2 (germline): SGHAT, FQNNGV. Authors' methods: Cell counts per sample came from amplifying reference gene primers. TCRdb's table, derived via immunoSEQ multiplex PCR, lists solely in-frame clones and lacks some. V and J calls plus clone size are reproduced from that table; the DNA served to infer D and trimming. The data show about 230,000 clones, about four fifths seen once. The TCR sequence derives from a middle-aged man with active or convalescent COVID-19. The sequenced sample was peripheral blood. V is TRBV11-2 and J is TRBJ1-2; 9 nucleotides match TRBD1. CDR3: CASSRTGTGHGYTF. The CDR3 nucleotides read TGTGCCAGCAGTCGTACCGGGACAGGGCATGGCTACACCTTC.